This T cell receptor (beta chain) was sequenced during a study of cytomegalovirus exposure and HLA in healthy donors. PCR used 60 Vbeta primers and 13 Jbeta primers. Sequenced by immunoSEQ multiplex PCR; TCRdb stores in-frame clones only, minus some. This sample carries some 170,000 clones, 60% to 80% of them seen once, and the ten largest clones take 8.5% to 10%. This CDR3 spans 14 amino acids. V lost 5 bases to trimming and J lost 5 bases, with 15 bases between them. Germline CDR1 is MDHEN and CDR2 is SYDVKM. The origin of this receptor is a young man in good health and CMV-seropositive. The chain couples TRBV28 to TRBJ2-5; perhaps TRBD2 as D (5 bases). The specimen sequenced was PBMCs. Here the CDR3 DNA reads TGTGCCAGCAGTATATCGGGGTTATGGGAGACCCAGTACTTC. It is translated as CASSISGLWETQYF.